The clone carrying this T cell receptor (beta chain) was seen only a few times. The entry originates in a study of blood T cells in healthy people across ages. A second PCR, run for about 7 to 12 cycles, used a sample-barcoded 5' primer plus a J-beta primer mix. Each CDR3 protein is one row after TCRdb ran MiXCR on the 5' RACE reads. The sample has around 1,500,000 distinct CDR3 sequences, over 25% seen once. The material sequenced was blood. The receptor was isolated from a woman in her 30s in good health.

CDR3: CSASVPLGLNEQFF. CDR3 coding DNA: TGCAGTGCTAGCGTCCCTCTAGGGTTAAATGAGCAGTTCTTC. V is TRBV20-1 and J is TRBJ2-1; the D is unclear. The CDR3 consists of 14 residues. V was trimmed by 3 bases and J by 7 bases, leaving 16 bases between them. Per germline, CDR1 DFQATT and CDR2 SNEGSKA (reference sequence).